The 6 T cell receptor beta chains presented below share a single source sample, sequenced in a study of Graves' ophthalmopathy and Graves' hyperthyroidism. TCR beta CDR3 regions were amplified from RNA transcripts. HTBI primers served in a first-round RT-PCR, which a second-round multiplex PCR followed. TCRdb ran MiXCR on the multiplex PCR reads and lists one entry per CDR3 protein. The sample shows some 1.1 million distinct CDR3 sequences, about two fifths of them seen only once. Sequencing was carried out using peripheral blood or thyroid tissue (not recorded which). All receptors come from an adult man with Graves' hyperthyroidism.

This clonotype was counted only a few times. A clone one base away is much larger, so this may be a read error. This chain connects TRBV19 to TRBJ1-5; no clear D. Deletions cut 7 bases from V and 9 bases from J, with 13 bases between. The CDR3 has 12 residues. The germline V gene encodes CDR1 LNHDA and CDR2 SQIVND (reference sequence). In nucleotides, the CDR3 is TGTGCCAGTAATATCCATCATGGGCCCCAGCATTTT. Its translation is CASNIHHGPQHF.

This clonotype was seen ten or more times. The rearrangement joins TRBV6-5 to TRBJ2-7; tentatively, D is TRBD1 (5 bases). The germline V and J ends were trimmed by 6 bases and 7 bases, with 19 bases remaining between them. CDR1 is MNHEY, CDR2 SVGAGI, per germline. This CDR3 is built from 14 residues. The chain's CDR3 is CASSTSGPLREQYF. CDR3 nucleotide sequence: TGTGCCAGCAGCACCTCAGGGCCACTTCGGGAGCAGTACTTC.

This clonotype was found many times. The chain combines TRBV20-1 with TRBJ1-5; tentatively, D is TRBD1 (6 bases). Looked up from germline, CDR1 is DFQATT and CDR2 is SNEGSKA (reference sequence). This CDR3 is built from 13 residues. V was trimmed by 1 base and J by 7 bases, leaving 11 bases between them. CDR3 nucleotide sequence: TGCAGTGCTAGAGGACAGGTACAACAGCCCCAGCATTTT. It translates to CSARGQVQQPQHF.

This clonotype appeared many times. This chain links TRBV5-1 with TRBJ2-7; D not certain. The length of the CDR3 is 13 residues. The V end lost 0 bases, the J end lost 3 bases, and 7 bases lay between the germline ends. Germline V gene sequence: CDR1 SGHRS, CDR2 YFSETQ. The CDR3 protein is CASSLDRVYEQYF. The CDR3 DNA reads as TGCGCCAGCAGCTTGGATCGGGTCTACGAGCAGTACTTC.

This clonotype was counted a few times. The J gene is TRBJ2-5, the V gene TRBV4-1; 8 positions agree with TRBD2. This CDR3 region has 14 residues. The germline gives CDR1 MGHRA, CDR2 YSYEKL. J gave up 5 bases and V 3 bases, and 5 bases lay outside the gene matches. CDR3 protein: CASSHREGQETQYF. CDR3 in DNA: TGCGCCAGCAGCCACCGGGAGGGCCAGGAGACCCAGTACTTC.

This clonotype has a count of ten or more. The J gene is TRBJ2-2, the V gene TRBV9; no definite D call. Germline CDR1 reads SGDLS; CDR2 reads YYNGEE. The CDR3 covers 15 residues. V was pared by 0 bases and J by 0 bases, with 6 bases between. The CDR3 is CASSVGNPNTGELFF. The CDR3 DNA sequence: TGTGCCAGCAGCGTAGGCAATCCGAACACCGGGGAGCTGTTTTTT.